This T cell receptor beta chain was identified in a study of a mutant IDH1 vaccine in newly diagnosed glioma. Looking at the study overall: Vaccinations were initiated 4-6 weeks following radiotherapy alone, or were given together with temozolomide cycles. Treated patients had a mean age of about 44 years and a sex split that was roughly 62% male and about 40% female. Prior therapy was radiotherapy, temozolomide, or both; most received both. Study results and limitations: Top-clonotype changes in peripheral T cells seemed unrelated to pseudoprogression.

This clone was recorded a few times. The antigen is undetermined. Time point defined: week 11, during vaccination. Every single dose of the vaccine, 300 ug of mutant IDH1 20-mer peptide, came with topical imiquimod. The data were produced by immunoSEQ multiplex PCR, yet TCRdb's version contains in-frame clones alone and is incomplete. This table holds 55,000 to 70,000 clones, over 75% found once. The J segment lost 6 bases and the V segment lost 4 bases, leaving 9 bases of the junction unmatched. The CDR3 is 14 amino acids. CDR1 and CDR2 from the germline V gene are SGHTS and YDEGEE. The rearrangement links TRBV5-8 to TRBJ2-7; 8 bases agree with TRBD2. This TCR derives from a man aged 35 to 55 with glioma. The sequences come from PBMCs, collected from a glioma patient whose treatment included an IDH1 peptide vaccine. CDR3 in amino acids: CASSVGGTSTEQYF. Written as DNA, the CDR3 is TGTGCCAGCAGCGTTGGGGGGACTAGTACCGAGCAGTACTTC.